Sequencing of this T cell receptor (beta chain) was carried out in a study of control samples from healthy donors and cancer patients. Clones were sequenced by immunoSEQ multiplex PCR, and TCRdb holds only the in-frame ones, with some missing. The table has some 20,000 clones, just over 85% seen once. Trimming cost V 2 bases and J 6 bases, with 4 bases left between them. This CDR3 contains 11 residues. Germline values: CDR1 MDHEN, CDR2 SYDVKM. V is TRBV28 and J is TRBJ1-1; D uncertain. This TCR was sampled from a woman in her sixties or seventies with colorectal cancer. The sample consisted of PBMCs. The CDR3 bases are TGTGCCAGCAGTTTACGGGCTGAAGCTTTCTTT. Residues: CASSLRAEAFF.